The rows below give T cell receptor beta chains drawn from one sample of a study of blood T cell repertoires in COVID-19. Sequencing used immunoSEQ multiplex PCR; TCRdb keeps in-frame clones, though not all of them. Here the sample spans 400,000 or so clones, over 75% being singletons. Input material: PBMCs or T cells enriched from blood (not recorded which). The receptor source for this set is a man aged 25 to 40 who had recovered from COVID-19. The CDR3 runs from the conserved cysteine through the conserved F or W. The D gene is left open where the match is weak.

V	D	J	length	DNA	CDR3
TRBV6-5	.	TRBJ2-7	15	TGTGCCAGCAGTTACGGGGAGCAATCCTCCTACGAGCAGTACTTC	CASSYGEQSSYEQYF
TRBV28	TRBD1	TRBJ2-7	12	TGTGCCAGCAGTTTGACAGGGGCCGAGCAGTACTTC	CASSLTGAEQYF
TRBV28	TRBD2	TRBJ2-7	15	TGTGCCAGCAGTCAGACTAGCGGGTTCCCCGACGAGCAGTACTTC	CASSQTSGFPDEQYF
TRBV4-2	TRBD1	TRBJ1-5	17	TGTGCCAGCAGCCAAGGGGAGAGGGGGCGACCTGATCAGCCCCAGCATTTT	CASSQGERGRPDQPQHF
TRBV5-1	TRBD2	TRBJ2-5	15	TGCGCCAGCAGCCCCGTAGCGGGAGCGGCGAAGACCCAGTACTTC	CASSPVAGAAKTQYF
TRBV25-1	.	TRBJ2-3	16	TGTGCCAGCTCTTGGGCGGGGCAGGGGGAGGACGATACGCAGTATTTT	CASSWAGQGEDDTQYF
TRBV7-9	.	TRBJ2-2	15	TGTGCCAGCAGCTCGACCCAGGGTAGCACCGGGGAGCTGTTTTTT	CASSSTQGSTGELFF
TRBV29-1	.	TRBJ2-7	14	TGCAGCGTTGGGTCCCGCGGAGACGCCTACGAGCAGTACTTC	CSVGSRGDAYEQYF
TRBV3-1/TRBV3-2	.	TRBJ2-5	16	TGTGCCAGCAGCCAAGGACGATCGGGAACTCAAGAGACCCAGTACTTC	CASSQGRSGTQETQYF
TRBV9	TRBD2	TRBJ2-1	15	TGTGCCAGCAGCCTTACTAGCGGCACCTACAATGAGCAGTTCTTC	CASSLTSGTYNEQFF
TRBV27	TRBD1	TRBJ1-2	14	TGTGCCAGTCGGGGACAGACAAACCTATCGGGCTACACCTTC	CASRGQTNLSGYTF
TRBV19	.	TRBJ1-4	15	TGTGCCAGTAGTTCCTGGACAGCTTCTAATGAAAAACTGTTTTTT	CASSSWTASNEKLFF
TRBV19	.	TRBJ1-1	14	TGTGCCAGTAGTATAGACGGGGGGCGGACTGAAGCTTTCTTT	CASSIDGGRTEAFF
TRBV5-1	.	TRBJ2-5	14	TGCGCCAGCTGGGAGGTGGGCAAGCAAGAGACCCAGTACTTC	CASWEVGKQETQYF
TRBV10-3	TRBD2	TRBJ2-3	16	TGTGCCATCAGTGAGAATAGCGGGAGGGCCTCATATACGCAGTATTTT	CAISENSGRASYTQYF
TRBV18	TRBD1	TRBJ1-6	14	TGTGCCAGCTCACCCCAGGGGGAGAATTCACCCCTCCACTTT	CASSPQGENSPLHF
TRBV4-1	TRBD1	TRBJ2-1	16	TGCGCCAGCAGCCAAGATGCCGGGACAGCCTACAATGAGCAGTTCTTC	CASSQDAGTAYNEQFF